This T cell receptor beta chain stems from a study of blood T cell repertoires in COVID-19 (TCRdb year 2020). With regard to the full study: The collaborator samples originated in the United States, Italy and Spain and spanned the acute and convalescent phases of COVID-19. The material from the prospective study consisted of cDNA or gDNA derived from T cells, B-cell-depleted T cells, or PBMCs. Subjects who had been exposed to COVID-19, were actively infected with it, or had recovered from it provided the deeply sampled blood TCRbeta repertoires that made up the dataset. A freely available public database, intended as a resource for researchers studying the immune response to SARS-CoV-2, is where the repertoires were released. The samples were drawn from two sources: the first 160 participants of the ongoing ImmuneRACE study, and 950 to 1,500 subjects contributed by 6 global collaborators. Nearly every sample came with metadata listing a de-identified subject ID, COVID-19 status, age in years and sex. Where available, HLA class I and class II types were taken from metadata supplied by the sample provider and were not determined by assay-based typing. Study-wide conclusions, independent of this receptor: How much clinical and demographic metadata was included differed by source and by participant, and the metadata was provided uncurated.

The immunoSEQ Assay, a bias-controlled multiplex PCR, was used to amplify TCRbeta CDR3 regions from genomic DNA. The paper's processing steps were these. The number of nucleated cells in each sample was estimated from the amplification of reference gene primers within the assay. To quantify the absolute abundance of each unique TCRbeta CDR3 rearrangement, sequence reads were collapsed and filtered. For each sample, productive Simpson clonality was calculated as the square root of Simpson's diversity index across productive rearrangements. What TCRdb holds here is the immuneACCESS table cut down to in-frame rearrangements. Part of the clones is not present; checked against another copy, under half of the missing clones reflect an unresolved V gene, and the others are unexplained. That table gives V, J and clone size, and the DNA gave D and trimming. The sample table holds about 78,000 clones, of which roughly 87% were seen once. The ten largest clonotypes hold 0.8% to 1.3% of the sample.

The CDR3 covers 16 residues, taking in both the cysteine and the phenylalanine. Left in the record is the CDR3 DNA by itself, 48 bases read in frame from the first base. V loses 5 bases, J loses 2 bases, and the germline ends lie 19 bases apart. As encoded in the germline V gene (reference sequence), CDR1 is SEHNR while CDR2 is FQNEAQ. Each collaborating institution followed its own protocols to collect whole blood in K2EDTA tubes. Collaborator samples were shipped for TCRbeta analysis as frozen whole blood, isolated PBMCs, or DNA extracted from either sample type. As for this clone: Its antigen remains undetermined. No much larger clone is present one base from it, and per-base qualities are unavailable.

Specimen: peripheral blood. The rearranged chain carries TRBV7-9 and TRBJ2-7, with no reliable assignment of the D segment. This receptor was obtained from a woman in her 50s in a cohort sampled during active COVID-19. This receptor carries the CDR3 CASSRASRGNTYEQYF. The DNA is TGTGCCAGCAGCCGTGCTTCTCGCGGAAATACCTACGAGCAGTACTTC. The CDR3 plus the reference TRBV7-9 and TRBJ2-7 genes for the other parts give the full variable domain: DTGVSQNPRHKITKRGQNVTFRCDPISEHNRLYWYRQTLGQGPEFLTYFQNEAQLEKSRLLSDRFSAERPKGSFSTLEIQRTEQGDSAMYLCASSRASRGNTYEQYFGPGTRLTVT.